The sequence of this T cell receptor beta chain was determined in a study of blood T cell repertoires in COVID-19. Study-level background: Sources were T cells, B-cell-depleted T cells, or PBMCs; the material itself was cDNA or gDNA.

The V gene's germline CDR1 is SNHLY and CDR2 FYNNEI. The V end lost 7 bases, the J end lost 7 bases, and 13 bases lay between the germline ends. The CDR3 spans 13 residues. This clone has a handful of counts. Clones were read by immunoSEQ multiplex PCR, and TCRdb kept only the in-frame ones, dropping some. The sample yields about 440,000 clones, around 88% seen once. Enrollment of patients from Seattle took place during active infection, with longitudinal follow-up. The TCR was taken from a woman aged 45-60 years with COVID-19, enrolled during active disease. The chain carries TRBV2 and TRBJ2-2; D is possibly TRBD2 (5 bases). Sample: peripheral blood. CDR3: CASMASLLGELFF. The CDR3 DNA is TGTGCCAGCATGGCTAGCCTCCTCGGGGAGCTGTTTTTT.